This TCR beta chain was identified in a study of identical twins. The V end was cut by 5 bases, the J end by 3 bases, with 10 bases between. Germline-derived CDR1 and CDR2 are DFQATT and SNEGSKA (reference sequence). The CDR3 is 12 amino acids. Study-wide results and caveats: These conclusions were based on statistical analysis (cross-sectional, not following the same donors).

Worth noting for this clonotype: The antigen remains undetermined.

Through template switching, a universal primer site was introduced, and the cDNA contained unique molecular identifiers. One entry per CDR3 protein, called by TCRdb with MiXCR from the 5' RACE reads. The data show under 900,000 distinct CDR3 sequences, roughly 18% seen once. The sample was also linked to a second study, of T cells expressing NK-cell markers. Turning to that study: Sequenced donors, eight in total, included seven who were HCMV-seropositive and one who was seronegative.

This TCR was sampled from a woman aged 18-29 years in good health. Sequencing was done on a sample of PBMCs. This rearrangement joins TRBV20-1 to TRBJ1-2; D call uncertain. CDR3 DNA sequence: TGCAGTGCTCCGACTGAGCACTATGGCTACACCTTC. As protein: CSAPTEHYGYTF.